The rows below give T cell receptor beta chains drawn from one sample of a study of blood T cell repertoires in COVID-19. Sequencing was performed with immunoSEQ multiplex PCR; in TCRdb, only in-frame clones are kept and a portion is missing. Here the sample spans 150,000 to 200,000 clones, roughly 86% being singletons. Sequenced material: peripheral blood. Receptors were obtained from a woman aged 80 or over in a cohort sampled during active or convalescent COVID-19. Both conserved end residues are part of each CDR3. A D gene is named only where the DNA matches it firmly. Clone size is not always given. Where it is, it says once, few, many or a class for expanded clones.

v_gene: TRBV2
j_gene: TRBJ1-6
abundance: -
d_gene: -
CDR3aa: CASSESRGYNSPLHF
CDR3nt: TGTGCCAGCAGTGAAAGCAGGGGCTATAATTCACCCCTCCACTTT

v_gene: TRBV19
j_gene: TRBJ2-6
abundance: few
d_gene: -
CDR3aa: CASFPRGSGANVLTF
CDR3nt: TGTGCCAGCTTCCCAAGGGGGTCGGGGGCCAACGTCCTGACTTTC

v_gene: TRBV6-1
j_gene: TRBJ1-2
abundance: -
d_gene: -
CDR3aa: CASSEVEGTLSNYGYTF
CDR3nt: TGTGCCAGCAGTGAAGTTGAGGGGACTCTATCCAACTATGGCTACACCTTC

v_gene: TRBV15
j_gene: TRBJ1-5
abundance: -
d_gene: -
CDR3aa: CATSRLFQPQHF
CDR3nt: TGTGCCACCAGCAGGTTATTTCAGCCCCAGCATTTT

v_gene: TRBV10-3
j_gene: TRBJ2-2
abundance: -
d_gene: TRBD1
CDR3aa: CAISTGQGPGELFF
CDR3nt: TGTGCCATCAGTACCGGACAGGGCCCCGGGGAGCTGTTTTTT

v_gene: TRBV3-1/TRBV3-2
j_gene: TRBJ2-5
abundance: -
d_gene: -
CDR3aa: CASSSTTRLIRRAETQYF
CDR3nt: TGTGCCAGCAGCTCAACGACCCGACTAATTCGGCGGGCCGAGACCCAGTACTTC

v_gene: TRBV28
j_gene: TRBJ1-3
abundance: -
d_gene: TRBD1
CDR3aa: CASSPGTGRNTIYF
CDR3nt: TGTGCCAGCAGTCCTGGGACAGGCCGAAACACCATATATTTT

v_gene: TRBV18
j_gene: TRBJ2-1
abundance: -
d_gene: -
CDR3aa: CASSPPLRLSYNEQFF
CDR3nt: TGTGCCAGCTCACCACCTCTCAGGCTATCCTACAATGAGCAGTTCTTC

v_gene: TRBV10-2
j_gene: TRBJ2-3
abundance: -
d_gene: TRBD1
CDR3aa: CASIRGQGTDTQYF
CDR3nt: TGCGCCAGCATCCGGGGACAGGGGACAGATACGCAGTATTTT

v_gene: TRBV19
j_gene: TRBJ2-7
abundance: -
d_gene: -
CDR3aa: CASGRADEQYF
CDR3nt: TGTGCCAGTGGCAGGGCCGACGAGCAGTACTTC

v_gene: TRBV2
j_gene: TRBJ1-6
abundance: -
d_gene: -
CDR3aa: CASNLQGRVSNSPLHF
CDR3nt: TGTGCCAGCAACCTACAGGGACGCGTATCCAATTCACCCCTCCACTTT

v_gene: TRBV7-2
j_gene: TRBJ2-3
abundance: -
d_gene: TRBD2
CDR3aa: CASSSLAGMADTQYF
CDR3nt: TGTGCCAGCAGCTCACTAGCGGGGATGGCAGATACGCAGTATTTT

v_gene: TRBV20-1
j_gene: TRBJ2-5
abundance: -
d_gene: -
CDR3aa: CSASPQETQYF
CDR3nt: TGCAGTGCCTCTCCCCAGGAGACCCAGTACTTC

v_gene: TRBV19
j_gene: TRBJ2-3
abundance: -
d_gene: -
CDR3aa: CASSTNRVDTQYF
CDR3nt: TGTGCCAGTAGCACAAACAGGGTAGATACGCAGTATTTT

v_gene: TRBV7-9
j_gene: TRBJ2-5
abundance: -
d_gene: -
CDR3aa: CASSHLGLGRKTQYF
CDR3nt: TGTGCCAGCAGCCACCTTGGTTTGGGCCGGAAGACCCAGTACTTC

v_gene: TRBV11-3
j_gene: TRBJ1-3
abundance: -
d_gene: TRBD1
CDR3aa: CASSSTTQGAVDTIYF
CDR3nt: TGTGCCAGCAGCTCCACAACACAGGGGGCAGTGGACACCATATATTTT

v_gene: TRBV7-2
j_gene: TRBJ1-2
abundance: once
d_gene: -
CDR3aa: CASSLAPDYGYTF
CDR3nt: TGTGCCAGCAGCTTAGCGCCAGACTATGGCTACACCTTC

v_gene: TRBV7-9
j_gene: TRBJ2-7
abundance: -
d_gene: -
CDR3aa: CASTPSDEQYF
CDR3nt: TGTGCCAGCACCCCGTCAGACGAGCAGTACTTC

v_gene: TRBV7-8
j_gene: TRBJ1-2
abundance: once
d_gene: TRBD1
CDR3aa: CASSLDREGGYTF
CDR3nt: TGTGCCAGCAGCTTGGACAGGGAGGGTGGCTACACCTTC

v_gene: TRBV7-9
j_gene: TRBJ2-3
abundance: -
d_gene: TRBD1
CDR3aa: CASMRGHSHFSTDTQYF
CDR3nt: TGTGCCAGCATGAGGGGGCACTCCCACTTTAGCACAGATACGCAGTATTTT

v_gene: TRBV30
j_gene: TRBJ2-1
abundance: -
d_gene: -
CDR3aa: CAWSVMGTVYNEQFF
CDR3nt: TGTGCCTGGAGTGTAATGGGGACTGTGTACAATGAGCAGTTCTTC

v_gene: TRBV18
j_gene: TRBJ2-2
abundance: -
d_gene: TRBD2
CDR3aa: CASSPPGTSGNTGELFF
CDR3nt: TGTGCCAGCTCACCACCCGGGACTAGCGGGAACACCGGGGAGCTGTTTTTT

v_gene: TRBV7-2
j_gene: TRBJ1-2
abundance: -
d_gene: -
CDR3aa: CASTVRAANYGYTF
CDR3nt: TGTGCCAGCACCGTGAGAGCTGCTAACTATGGCTACACCTTC

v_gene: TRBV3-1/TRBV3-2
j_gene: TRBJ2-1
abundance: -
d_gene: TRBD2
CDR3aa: CASSQAGTSGSNEQFF
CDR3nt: TGTGCCAGCAGCCAGGCCGGGACTAGCGGGAGTAATGAGCAGTTCTTC

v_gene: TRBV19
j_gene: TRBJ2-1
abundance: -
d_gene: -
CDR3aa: CASRRRGHFLADEQFF
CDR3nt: TGTGCCAGTCGCCGCCGAGGGCATTTCTTAGCGGATGAGCAGTTCTTC

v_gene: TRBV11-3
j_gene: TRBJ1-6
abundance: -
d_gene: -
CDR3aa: CASGKTENNSPLHF
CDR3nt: TGTGCCAGCGGCAAGACAGAAAATAATTCACCCCTCCACTTT

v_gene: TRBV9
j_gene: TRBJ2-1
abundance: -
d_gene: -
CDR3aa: CASSVATAGNAEQFF
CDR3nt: TGTGCCAGCAGCGTAGCTACGGCAGGGAATGCTGAGCAGTTCTTC

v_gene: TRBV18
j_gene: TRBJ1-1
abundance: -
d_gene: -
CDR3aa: CASSQPGTPTEAFF
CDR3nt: TGTGCCAGCTCACAGCCCGGGACACCAACTGAAGCTTTCTTT

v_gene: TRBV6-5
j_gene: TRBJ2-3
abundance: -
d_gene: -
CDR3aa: CASSYGATDTQYF
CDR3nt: TGTGCCAGCAGTTACGGAGCGACAGATACGCAGTATTTT

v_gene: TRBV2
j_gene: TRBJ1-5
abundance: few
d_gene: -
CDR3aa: CASTASGGNQPQHF
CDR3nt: TGTGCCAGCACCGCATCCGGGGGCAATCAGCCCCAGCATTTT

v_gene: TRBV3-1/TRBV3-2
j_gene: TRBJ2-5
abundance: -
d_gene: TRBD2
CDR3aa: CASSLSGAGETQYF
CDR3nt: TGTGCCAGCAGTCTTAGCGGGGCGGGGGAGACCCAGTACTTC

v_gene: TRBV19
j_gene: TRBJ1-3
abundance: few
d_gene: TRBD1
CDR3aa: CASSIEGTGIFGNTIYF
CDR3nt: TGTGCCAGTAGTATAGAAGGGACAGGGATATTTGGAAACACCATATATTTT

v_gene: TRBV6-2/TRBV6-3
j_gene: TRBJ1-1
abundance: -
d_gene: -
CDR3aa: CASSYPRGGGTEAFF
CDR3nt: TGTGCCAGCAGTTACCCGAGGGGGGGTGGCACTGAAGCTTTCTTT

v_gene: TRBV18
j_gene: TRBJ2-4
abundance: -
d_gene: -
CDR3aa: CASSPGGIAKNIQYF
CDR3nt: TGTGCCAGCTCACCAGGAGGAATAGCCAAAAACATTCAGTACTTC

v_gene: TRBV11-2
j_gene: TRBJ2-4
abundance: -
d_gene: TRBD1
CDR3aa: CASSFTTGVSKNIQYF
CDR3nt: TGTGCCAGCAGCTTCACTACAGGGGTCAGCAAAAACATTCAGTACTTC

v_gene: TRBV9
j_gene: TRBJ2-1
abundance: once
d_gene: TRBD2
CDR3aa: CASSVGYQGGGNEQFF
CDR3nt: TGTGCCAGCAGCGTAGGGTATCAGGGCGGGGGTAATGAGCAGTTCTTC

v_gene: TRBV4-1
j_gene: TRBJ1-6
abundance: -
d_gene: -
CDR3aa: CASSQDDRGNNSPLHF
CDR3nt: TGCGCCAGCAGCCAAGACGATCGGGGAAATAATTCACCCCTCCACTTT

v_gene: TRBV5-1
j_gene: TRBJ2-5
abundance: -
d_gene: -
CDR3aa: CASSLTWELGPQETQYF
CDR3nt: TGCGCCAGCAGCTTAACGTGGGAGTTGGGTCCCCAAGAGACCCAGTACTTC

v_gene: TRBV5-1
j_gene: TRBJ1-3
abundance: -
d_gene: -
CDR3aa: CASSLGMRNTIYF
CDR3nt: TGCGCCAGCAGTCTCGGGATGAGAAACACCATATATTTT

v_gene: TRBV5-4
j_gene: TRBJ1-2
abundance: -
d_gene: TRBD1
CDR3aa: CASSTRQGAGTGYTF
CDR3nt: TGTGCCAGCAGCACGCGACAGGGGGCAGGGACTGGCTACACCTTC

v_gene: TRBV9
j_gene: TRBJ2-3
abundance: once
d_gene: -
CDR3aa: CASSVGGGARGSTDTQYF
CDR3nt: TGTGCCAGCAGCGTCGGCGGGGGCGCCAGGGGAAGCACAGATACGCAGTATTTT

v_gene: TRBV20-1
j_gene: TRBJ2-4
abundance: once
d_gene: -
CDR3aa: CSASPGLYF
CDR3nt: TGCAGTGCTAGTCCAGGCTTGTACTTC

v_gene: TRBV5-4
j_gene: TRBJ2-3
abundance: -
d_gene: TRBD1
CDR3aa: CASSFGTTGETQYF
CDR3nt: TGTGCCAGCAGCTTCGGAACCACAGGGGAAACGCAGTATTTT

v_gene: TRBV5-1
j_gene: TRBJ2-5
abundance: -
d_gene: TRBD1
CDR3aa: CASSQLTGPQETQYF
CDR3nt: TGCGCCAGCAGCCAGTTGACAGGGCCCCAAGAGACCCAGTACTTC

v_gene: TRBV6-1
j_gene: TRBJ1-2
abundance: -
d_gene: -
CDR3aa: CASSEGRRAGYTF
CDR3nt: TGTGCCAGCAGTGAAGGGCGGAGGGCCGGCTACACCTTC

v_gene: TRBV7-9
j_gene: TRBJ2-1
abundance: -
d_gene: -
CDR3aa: CASSSGAAFF
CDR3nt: TGTGCCAGCAGCTCTGGGGCAGCGTTCTTC

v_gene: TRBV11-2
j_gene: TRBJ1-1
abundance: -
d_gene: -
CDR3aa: CASSLVGDPNTEAFF
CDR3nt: TGTGCCAGCAGCTTAGTAGGGGATCCGAACACTGAAGCTTTCTTT

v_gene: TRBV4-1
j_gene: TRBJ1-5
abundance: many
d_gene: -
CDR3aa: CASSHDMDQPQHF
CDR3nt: TGCGCCAGCAGCCATGACATGGATCAGCCCCAGCATTTT

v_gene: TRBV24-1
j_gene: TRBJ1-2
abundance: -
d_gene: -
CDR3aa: CATSSEAYGYTF
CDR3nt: TGTGCCACCAGTTCTGAGGCCTATGGCTACACCTTC

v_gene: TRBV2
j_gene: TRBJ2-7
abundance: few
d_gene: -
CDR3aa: CASSPLGRAYEQYF
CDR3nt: TGTGCCAGCAGCCCCCTGGGCAGAGCCTACGAGCAGTACTTC

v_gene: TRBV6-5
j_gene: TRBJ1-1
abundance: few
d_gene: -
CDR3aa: CASSYSDRLEAFF
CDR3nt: TGTGCCAGCAGTTACTCCGACAGACTAGAGGCTTTCTTT

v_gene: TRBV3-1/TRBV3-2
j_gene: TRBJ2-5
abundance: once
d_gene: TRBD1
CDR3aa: CASSQVRGLQETQYF
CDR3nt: TGTGCCAGCAGCCAAGTTAGGGGGCTTCAAGAGACCCAGTACTTC

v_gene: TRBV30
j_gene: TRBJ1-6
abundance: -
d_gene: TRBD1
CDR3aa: CACDRARSYNSPLHF
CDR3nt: TGTGCCTGCGACAGGGCTAGATCCTATAATTCACCCCTCCACTTT

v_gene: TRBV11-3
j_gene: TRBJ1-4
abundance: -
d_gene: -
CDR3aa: CASSPLSTNEKLFF
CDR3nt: TGTGCCAGCAGCCCTTTGTCAACTAATGAAAAACTGTTTTTT

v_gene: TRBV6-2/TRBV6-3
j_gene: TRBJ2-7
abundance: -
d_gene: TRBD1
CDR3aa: CASSPGTGSSSYEQYF
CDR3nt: TGTGCCAGCAGTCCCGGGACAGGGTCCAGCTCCTACGAGCAGTACTTC

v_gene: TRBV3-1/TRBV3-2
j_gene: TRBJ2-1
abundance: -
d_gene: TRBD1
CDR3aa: CASSQTYGQGRLAQFF
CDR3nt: TGTGCCAGCAGCCAAACATATGGACAGGGTAGACTGGCGCAGTTCTTC

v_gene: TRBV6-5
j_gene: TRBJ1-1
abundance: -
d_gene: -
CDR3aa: CASSYSPLGTEAFF
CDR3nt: TGTGCCAGCAGTTACTCCCCCCTCGGGACTGAAGCTTTCTTT

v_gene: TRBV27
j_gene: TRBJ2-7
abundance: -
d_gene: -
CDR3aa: CASRKDTSYEQYF
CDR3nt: TGTGCCAGCAGGAAGGACACCTCCTACGAGCAGTACTTC

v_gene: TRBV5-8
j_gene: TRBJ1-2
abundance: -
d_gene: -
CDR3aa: CASSLVTGPIYGYTF
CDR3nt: TGTGCCAGCAGCTTGGTCACAGGTCCCATCTATGGCTACACCTTC

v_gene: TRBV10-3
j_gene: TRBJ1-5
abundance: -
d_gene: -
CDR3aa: CAISDISGVSNQPQHF
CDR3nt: TGTGCCATCAGTGACATCTCCGGGGTTAGCAATCAGCCCCAGCATTTT